This T cell receptor beta chain was observed in a study of shared clonotypes between healthy human individuals. Germline V gene sequence: CDR1 MGHRA, CDR2 YSYEKL. Between the trimmed V and J ends, which lost 3 bases and 0 bases, there was a span of 15 bases. The CDR3 is made up of 16 amino acids. Data came from immunoSEQ multiplex PCR; TCRdb stores just in-frame clones and leaves some out. The sample lists about 2.4 million clones, approximately 93% seen once, with about 0.34% in the top ten. Study-level points and caveats: Some naive CD4 clonotypes, roughly 5%, turned up in common across several donors. Sampling included only blood; tissue repertoires likely differ. Lower generation probabilities were found for non-shared clonotypes than for those shared by all four donors.

As concerns this clone: Its antigen remains unknown.

The genes are TRBV4-1 and TRBJ2-7; TRBD2 might be the D (6 bases). Sequences were obtained from naive CD4+ T cells from PBMCs. The subset was: CD45RA+ positively selected. The receptor was isolated from a man aged 18 to 35 in good health. Some clones in this sample may be carry-over from other donors' samples. CDR3 in DNA: TGCGCCAGCAGCCAGCGGGAACTAGTCAGCTCCTACGAGCAGTACTTC. Translated: CASSQRELVSSYEQYF.